The 10 T cell receptor beta chains reported below all come from one sample, sequenced in a study of metastatic and nonmetastatic thyroid tumors. Nobody among the patients had been given any treatment before thyroid surgery. TCRdb re-processed the PCR reads through MiXCR. The sample carries about 12,000 clones, more than 30% recorded once. Sequenced: tumor tissue. These receptors all stem from a female donor with papillary thyroid cancer or a benign thyroid nodule (not recorded which). Some clones in this sample may be carry-over from other donors' samples.

This rearrangement joins TRBV28 to TRBJ1-2; 7 nucleotides agree with TRBD1. J lost 4 bases, V lost 3 bases, and 11 bases had no gene match. This CDR3 spans 16 amino acids. Germline lookup yields CDR1 MDHEN and CDR2 SYDVKM. The CDR3 spells CASSFGGQSVTYGYTF. CDR3 sequence (DNA): TGTGCCAGCAGTTTTGGGGGACAGTCTGTGACCTATGGCTACACCTTC.

This clone was detected a few times. The DNA for the CDR3 is TGCGCCAGCACCCCCGACCGGGAAAGCAATCAGCCCCAGCATTTT. It specifies CASTPDRESNQPQHF. This chain connects TRBV4-3 to TRBJ1-5; D unclear. The germline V gene encodes CDR1 LGHNA and CDR2 YSLEER. This CDR3 contains 15 residues. The V end lost 7 bases, the J end lost 1 base, and 14 bases lay between the germline ends.

The J gene is TRBJ2-7, the V gene TRBV5-1; D may be TRBD2 (5 bases). Trimming removed 0 bases from V and 7 bases from J, with 17 bases in between. CDR1 SGHRS and CDR2 YFSETQ come from the germline V gene. This CDR3 contains 15 residues. CDR3 region: CASSLASTPAGEQYF. In nucleotides, the CDR3 is TGCGCCAGCAGCTTGGCGTCGACCCCGGCGGGTGAGCAGTACTTC. Supplemented by reference TRBV5-1 and TRBJ2-7, the full variable domain reads KAGVTQTPRYLIKTRGQQVTLSCSPISGHRSVSWYQQTPGQGLQFLFEYFSETQRNKGNFPGRFSGRQFSNSRSEMNVSTLELGDSALYLCASSLASTPAGEQYFGPGTRLTVT.

This chain joins TRBV7-2 and TRBJ2-7; 14 nucleotides line up with TRBD2. CDR1 is SGHTA, CDR2 FQGNSA, per germline. The CDR3 is made up of 15 amino acids. With V trimmed by 7 bases and J by 6 bases, 8 bases remained unmatched. This chain's CDR3 is CASTGLAGGGSEQYF. The CDR3 DNA follows: TGTGCCAGCACAGGACTAGCGGGAGGCGGTTCCGAGCAGTACTTC.

The chain combines TRBV11-3 with TRBJ2-2, with 7 bases that match TRBD2. This CDR3 is 14 amino acids long. Trimming at V came to 1 base and at J to 5 bases, leaving 1 base not matched to a gene. The germline CDR1 and CDR2 sequences are SGHNT and YENEEA. CDR3: CASSLAGGTGELFF. In nucleotides, the CDR3 is TGTGCCAGCAGCTTAGCGGGAGGAACCGGGGAGCTGTTTTTT.

This clone came up a few times. The rearrangement links TRBV6-5 to TRBJ2-3; D not certain. V lost 0 bases to trimming and J lost 2 bases, with 9 bases between them. This CDR3 is built from 15 residues. The germline V gene has CDR1 MNHEY and CDR2 SVGAGI. The CDR3 spells CASSYSFRSTDTQYF. The DNA of the CDR3 is TGTGCCAGCAGTTACTCGTTCAGGTCCACAGATACGCAGTATTTT.

This clone ranks as medium-sized. The rearrangement uses TRBV5-8 and TRBJ1-4; D is possibly TRBD1 (5 bases). Trimming took 4 bases from V and 0 from J, leaving 13 bases between them. CDR1 SGHTS and CDR2 YDEGEE come from the germline V gene. The CDR3 loop spans 16 amino acids. The CDR3 DNA reads as TGTGCCAGCAGCCCGCCGGACACCCCAACTAATGAAAAACTGTTTTTT. Amino acid sequence: CASSPPDTPTNEKLFF. Full variable domain (outside the CDR3, taken from reference TRBV5-8 and TRBJ1-4): EAGVTQSPTHLIKTRGQQATLRCSPISGHTSVYWYQQALGLGLQFLLWYDEGEERNRGNFPPRFSGRQFPNYSSELNVNALELEDSALYLCASSPPDTPTNEKLFFGSGTQLSVL.

This chain connects TRBV12-3 or TRBV12-4 to TRBJ2-5; TRBD2 might be the D (5 bases). The V end was cut by 2 bases, the J end by 4 bases, with 8 bases between. The CDR3 contains 13 residues. The CDR3 bases are TGTGCCAGCAGTTTATGGGAGTCAGAGACCCAGTACTTC. Its translation is CASSLWESETQYF.

This clone was counted between two and nine times. The chain links TRBV13 to TRBJ2-2, with 12 nucleotides matching TRBD2. V was clipped by 0 bases and J by 5 bases; unmatched bases: 10. This CDR3 region has 19 residues. Germline V gene data show CDR1 as PRHDT and CDR2 as FYEKMQ (reference sequence). Here the CDR3 reads CASSLGRLAGASGTGELFF. The CDR3 DNA is TGTGCCAGCAGCTTAGGCCGACTAGCGGGGGCGTCAGGAACCGGGGAGCTGTTTTTT.

Points on this clone: A read error may produce the germline difference seen at one junction end. The V and J genes are TRBV20-1 and TRBJ2-1; 7 nucleotides match TRBD2. Germline assignment: CDR1 DFQATT and CDR2 SNEGSKA (reference sequence). There are 14 residues in the CDR3. CDR3 in amino acids: CSAIGRASYNEQFF. For the CDR3, the DNA is TGTAGTGCTATTGGGAGGGCCTCCTACAATGAGCAGTTCTTC.